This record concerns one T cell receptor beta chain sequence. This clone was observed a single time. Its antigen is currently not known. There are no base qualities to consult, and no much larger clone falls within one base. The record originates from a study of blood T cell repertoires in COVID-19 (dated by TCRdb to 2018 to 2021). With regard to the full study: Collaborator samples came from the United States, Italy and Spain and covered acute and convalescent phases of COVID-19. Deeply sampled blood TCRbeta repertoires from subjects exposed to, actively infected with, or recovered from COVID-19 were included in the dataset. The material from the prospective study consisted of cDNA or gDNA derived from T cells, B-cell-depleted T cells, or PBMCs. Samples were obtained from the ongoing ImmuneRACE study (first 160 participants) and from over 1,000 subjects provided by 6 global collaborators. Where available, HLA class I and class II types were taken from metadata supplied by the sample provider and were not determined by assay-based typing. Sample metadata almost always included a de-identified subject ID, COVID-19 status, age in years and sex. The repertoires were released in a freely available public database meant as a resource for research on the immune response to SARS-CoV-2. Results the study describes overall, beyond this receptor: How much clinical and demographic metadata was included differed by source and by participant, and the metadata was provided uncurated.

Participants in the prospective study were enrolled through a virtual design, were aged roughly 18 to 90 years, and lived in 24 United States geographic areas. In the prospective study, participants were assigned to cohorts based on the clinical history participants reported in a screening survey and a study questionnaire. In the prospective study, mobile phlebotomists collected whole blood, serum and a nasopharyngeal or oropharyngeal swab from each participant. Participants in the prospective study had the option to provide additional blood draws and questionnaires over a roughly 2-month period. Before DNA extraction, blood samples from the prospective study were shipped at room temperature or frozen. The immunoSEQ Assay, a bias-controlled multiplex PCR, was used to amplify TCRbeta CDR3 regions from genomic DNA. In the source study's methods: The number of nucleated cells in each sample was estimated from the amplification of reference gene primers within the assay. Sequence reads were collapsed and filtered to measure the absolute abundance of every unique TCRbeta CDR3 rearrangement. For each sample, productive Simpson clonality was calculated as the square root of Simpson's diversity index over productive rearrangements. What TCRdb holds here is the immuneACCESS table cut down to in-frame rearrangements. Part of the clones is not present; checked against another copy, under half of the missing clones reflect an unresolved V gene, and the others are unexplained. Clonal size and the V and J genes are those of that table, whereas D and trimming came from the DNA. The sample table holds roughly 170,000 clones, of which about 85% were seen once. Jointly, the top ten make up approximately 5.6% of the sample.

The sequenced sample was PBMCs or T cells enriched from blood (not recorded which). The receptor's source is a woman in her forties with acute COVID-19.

This receptor carries the CDR3 CASSSRGPRSDTQYF. The sequence in DNA is TGTGCCAGCAGCTCGCGGGGCCCCAGATCTGATACGCAGTATTTT. Recombination connected TRBV7-2 to TRBJ2-3; TRBD2 is possibly the D segment (6 matching bases). The germline V gene provides CDR1 SGHTA and CDR2 FQGNSA. Trimming takes 4 bases from V and 6 bases from J, and the germline ends sit 17 bases apart. The CDR3 numbers 15 residues from cysteine through phenylalanine. Only the CDR3 portion is preserved as DNA: 45 bases, with reading frame beginning at the first base.